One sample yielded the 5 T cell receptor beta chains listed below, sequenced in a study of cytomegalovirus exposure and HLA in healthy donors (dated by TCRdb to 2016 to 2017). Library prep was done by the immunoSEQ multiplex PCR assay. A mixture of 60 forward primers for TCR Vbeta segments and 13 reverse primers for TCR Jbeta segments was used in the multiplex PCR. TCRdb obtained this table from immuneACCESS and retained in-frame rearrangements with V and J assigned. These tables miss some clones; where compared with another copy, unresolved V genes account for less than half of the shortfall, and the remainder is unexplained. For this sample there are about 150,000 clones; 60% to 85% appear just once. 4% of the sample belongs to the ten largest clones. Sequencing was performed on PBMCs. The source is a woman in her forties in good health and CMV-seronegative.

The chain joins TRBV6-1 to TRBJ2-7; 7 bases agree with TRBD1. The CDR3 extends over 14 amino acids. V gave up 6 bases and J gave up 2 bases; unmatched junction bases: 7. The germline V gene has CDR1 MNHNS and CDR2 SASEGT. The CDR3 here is CASRDATGPYEQYF. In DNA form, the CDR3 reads TGTGCCAGCAGGGACGCGACAGGGCCCTACGAGCAGTACTTC.

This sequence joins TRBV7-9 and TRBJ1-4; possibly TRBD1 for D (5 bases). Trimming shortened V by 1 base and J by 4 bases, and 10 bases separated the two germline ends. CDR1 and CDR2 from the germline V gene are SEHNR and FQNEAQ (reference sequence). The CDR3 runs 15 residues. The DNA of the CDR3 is TGTGCCAGCAGCTTAGGGTTCAGGGTTAATGAAAAACTGTTTTTT. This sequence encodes CASSLGFRVNEKLFF.

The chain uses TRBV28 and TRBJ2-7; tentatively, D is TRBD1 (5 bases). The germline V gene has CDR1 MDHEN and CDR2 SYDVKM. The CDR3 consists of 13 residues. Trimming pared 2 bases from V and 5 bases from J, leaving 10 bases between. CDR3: CASSLEQGHEQYF. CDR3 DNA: TGTGCCAGCAGTTTAGAGCAGGGTCACGAGCAGTACTTC.

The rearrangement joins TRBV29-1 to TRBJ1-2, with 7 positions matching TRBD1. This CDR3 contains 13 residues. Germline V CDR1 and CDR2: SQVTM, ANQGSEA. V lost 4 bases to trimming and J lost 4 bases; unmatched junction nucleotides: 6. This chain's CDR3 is CSVGQGGIYGYTF. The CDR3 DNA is TGCAGCGTTGGACAGGGAGGTATCTATGGCTACACCTTC.

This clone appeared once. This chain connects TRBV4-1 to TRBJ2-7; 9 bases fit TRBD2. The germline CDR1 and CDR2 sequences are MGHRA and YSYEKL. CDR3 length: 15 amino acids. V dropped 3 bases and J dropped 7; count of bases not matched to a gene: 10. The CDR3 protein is CASSQASGTLLEQYF. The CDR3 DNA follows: TGCGCCAGCAGCCAGGCTAGCGGGACCCTCTTGGAGCAGTACTTC.